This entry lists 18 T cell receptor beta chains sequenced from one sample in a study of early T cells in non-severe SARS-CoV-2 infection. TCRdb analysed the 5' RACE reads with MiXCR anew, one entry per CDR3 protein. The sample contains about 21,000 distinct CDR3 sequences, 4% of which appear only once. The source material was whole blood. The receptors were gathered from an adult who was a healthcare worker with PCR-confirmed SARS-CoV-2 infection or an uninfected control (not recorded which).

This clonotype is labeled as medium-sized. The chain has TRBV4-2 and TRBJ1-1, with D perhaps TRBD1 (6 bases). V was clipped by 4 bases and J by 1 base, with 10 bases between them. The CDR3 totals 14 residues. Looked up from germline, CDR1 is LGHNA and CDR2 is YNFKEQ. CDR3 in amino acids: CASSLKQGNTEAFF. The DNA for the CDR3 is TGTGCCAGCAGCCTCAAACAGGGGAACACTGAAGCTTTCTTT.

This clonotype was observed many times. The DNA of the CDR3 is TGTGCCAGCAGTCTGGACAGGCCGCTTGTTCCGAATTCACCCCTCCACTTT. Its translation: CASSLDRPLVPNSPLHF. The chain employs TRBV28 and TRBJ1-6; 7 bases fit TRBD1. The germline gives CDR1 MDHEN, CDR2 SYDVKM. The V segment lost 5 bases and the J segment 7 bases; nucleotides outside the gene matches: 14. CDR3 length equals 17 residues.

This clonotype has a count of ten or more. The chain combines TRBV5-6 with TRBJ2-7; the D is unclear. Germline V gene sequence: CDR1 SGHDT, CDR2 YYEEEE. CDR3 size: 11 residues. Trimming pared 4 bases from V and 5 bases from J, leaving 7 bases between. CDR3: CASSQSDEQYF. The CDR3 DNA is TGTGCCAGCAGCCAATCGGACGAGCAGTACTTC.

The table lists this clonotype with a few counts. CDR3 protein: CASSQDLWRGPTTGELFF. In DNA, the CDR3 is TGCGCCAGCAGCCAAGATCTGTGGCGGGGTCCTACGACCGGGGAGCTGTTTTTT. The V and J genes are TRBV4-3 and TRBJ2-2; D may be TRBD2 (6 bases). The CDR3 contains 18 residues. Germline V gives CDR1 LGHNA, CDR2 YSLEER. The V and J ends lost 0 bases and 5 bases respectively, with 19 bases between them.

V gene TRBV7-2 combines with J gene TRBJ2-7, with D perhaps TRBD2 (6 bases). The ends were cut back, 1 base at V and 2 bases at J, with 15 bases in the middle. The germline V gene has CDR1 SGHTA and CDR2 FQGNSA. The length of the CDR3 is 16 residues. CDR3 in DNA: TGTGCCAGCAGCTTAGTCGGGGGTGCGAACACCTACGAGCAGTACTTC. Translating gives CASSLVGGANTYEQYF.

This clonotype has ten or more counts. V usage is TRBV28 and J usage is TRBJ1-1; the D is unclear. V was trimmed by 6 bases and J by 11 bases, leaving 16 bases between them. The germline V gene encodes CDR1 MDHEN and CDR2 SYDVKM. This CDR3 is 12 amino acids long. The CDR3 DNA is TGTGCCAGCAGCCCTGGGGAGGTCAGGGCTTTCTTT. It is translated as CASSPGEVRAFF.

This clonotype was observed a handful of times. The CDR3 protein is CASSRTSPDTQYF. The DNA of the CDR3 is TGTGCCAGCAGCCGGACATCCCCGGATACGCAGTATTTT. The chain is built from TRBV5-5 and TRBJ2-3, with D tentatively TRBD1 (5 bases). Deletions cut 4 bases from V and 6 bases from J, with 12 bases between. This CDR3 region has 13 residues. Germline V CDR1 and CDR2: SGHKS, YYEKEE (reference sequence). Based on the CDR3 plus reference TRBV5-5 and TRBJ2-3, the full variable domain is DAGVTQSPTHLIKTRGQQVTLRCSPISGHKSVSWYQQVLGQGPQFIFQYYEKEERGRGNFPDRFSARQFPNYSSELNVNALLLGDSALYLCASSRTSPDTQYFGPGTRLTVL.

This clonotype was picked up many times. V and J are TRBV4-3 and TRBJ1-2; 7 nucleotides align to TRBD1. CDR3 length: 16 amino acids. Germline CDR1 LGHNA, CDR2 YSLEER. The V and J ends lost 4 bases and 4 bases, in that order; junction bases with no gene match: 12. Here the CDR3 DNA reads TGCGCCAGCAGCCCCCTGGACAGGTCGCAACTCTATGGCTACACCTTC. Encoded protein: CASSPLDRSQLYGYTF.

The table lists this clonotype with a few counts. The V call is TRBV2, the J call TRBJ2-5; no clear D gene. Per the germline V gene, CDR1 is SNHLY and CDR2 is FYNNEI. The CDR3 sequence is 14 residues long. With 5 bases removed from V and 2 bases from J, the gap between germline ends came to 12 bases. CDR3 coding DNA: TGTGCCAGCAGTCAGGACCGCTTTCAAGAGACCCAGTACTTC. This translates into CASSQDRFQETQYF.

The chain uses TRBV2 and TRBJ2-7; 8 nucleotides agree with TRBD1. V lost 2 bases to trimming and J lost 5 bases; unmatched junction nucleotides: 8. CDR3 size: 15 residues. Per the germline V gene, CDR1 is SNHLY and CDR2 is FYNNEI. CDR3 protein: CASSEWTGTKNEQYF. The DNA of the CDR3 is TGTGCCAGCAGTGAATGGACAGGGACGAAGAACGAGCAGTACTTC.

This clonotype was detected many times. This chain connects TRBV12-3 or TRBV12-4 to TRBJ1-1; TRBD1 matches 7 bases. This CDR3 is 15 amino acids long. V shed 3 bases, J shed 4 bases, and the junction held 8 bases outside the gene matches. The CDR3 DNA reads TGTGCCAGCAGTTTGAGGCCAGGGGGGGGCACTGAAGCTTTCTTT. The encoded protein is CASSLRPGGGTEAFF.

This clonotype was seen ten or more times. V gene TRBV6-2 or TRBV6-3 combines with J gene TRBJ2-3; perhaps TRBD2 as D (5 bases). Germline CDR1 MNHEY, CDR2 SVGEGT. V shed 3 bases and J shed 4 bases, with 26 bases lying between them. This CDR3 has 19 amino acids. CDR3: CASSYKPRGARVSSDTQYF. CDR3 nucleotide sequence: TGTGCCAGCAGTTATAAGCCCCGGGGAGCCCGTGTTTCCTCAGATACGCAGTATTTT.

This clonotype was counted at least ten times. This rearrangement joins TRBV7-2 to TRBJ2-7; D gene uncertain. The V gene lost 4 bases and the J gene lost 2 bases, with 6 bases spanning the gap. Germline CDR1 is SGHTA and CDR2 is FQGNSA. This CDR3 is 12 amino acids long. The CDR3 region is CASSSTPYEQYF. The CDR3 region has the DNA TGTGCCAGCAGCTCCACTCCCTACGAGCAGTACTTC. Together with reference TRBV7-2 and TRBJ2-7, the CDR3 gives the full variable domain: GAGVSQSPSNKVTEKGKDVELRCDPISGHTALYWYRQSLGQGLEFLIYFQGNSAPDKSGLPSDRFSAERTGGSVSTLTIQRTQQEDSAVYLCASSSTPYEQYFGPGTRLTVT.

CDR3 DNA sequence: TGTGCCAGCAGTTTAGCGACAAATCAGCCCCAGCATTTT. Its protein is CASSLATNQPQHF. The chain carries TRBV12-3 or TRBV12-4 and TRBJ1-5, with unresolved D. Deletions cut 0 bases from V and 4 bases from J, with 4 bases between. The CDR3 has 13 residues.

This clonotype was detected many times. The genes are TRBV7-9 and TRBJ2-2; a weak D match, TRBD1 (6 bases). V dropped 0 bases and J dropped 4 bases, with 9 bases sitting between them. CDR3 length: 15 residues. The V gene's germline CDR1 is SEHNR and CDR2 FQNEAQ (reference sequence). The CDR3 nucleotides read TGTGCCAGCAGCTTAGCCGGACAGTTCACCGGGGAGCTGTTTTTT. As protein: CASSLAGQFTGELFF.

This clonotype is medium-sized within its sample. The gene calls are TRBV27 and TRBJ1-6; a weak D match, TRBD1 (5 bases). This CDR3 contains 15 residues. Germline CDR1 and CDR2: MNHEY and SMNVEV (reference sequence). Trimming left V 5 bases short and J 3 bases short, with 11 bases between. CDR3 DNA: TGTGCCAGCAGTGGTGGACACGGCTATAATTCACCCCTCCACTTT. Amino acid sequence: CASSGGHGYNSPLHF.

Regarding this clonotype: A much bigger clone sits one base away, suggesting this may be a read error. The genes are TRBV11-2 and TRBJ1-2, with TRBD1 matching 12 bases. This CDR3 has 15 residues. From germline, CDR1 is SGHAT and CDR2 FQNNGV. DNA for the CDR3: TGTGCCGGCAGCGGGACAGGGGGCGATAACTATGGCTACACCTTC. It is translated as CAGSGTGGDNYGYTF.

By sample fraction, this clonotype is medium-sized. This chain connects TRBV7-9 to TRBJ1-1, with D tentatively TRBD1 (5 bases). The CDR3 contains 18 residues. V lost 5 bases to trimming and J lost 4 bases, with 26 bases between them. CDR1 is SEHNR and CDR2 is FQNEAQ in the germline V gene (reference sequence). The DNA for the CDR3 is TGTGCCAGCAGCCCCGGTATAGGGGCAGGACTTTGGAGCACTGAAGCTTTCTTT. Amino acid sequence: CASSPGIGAGLWSTEAFF.